The 9 T cell receptor beta chains reported below all come from one sample, sequenced in a study of radiotherapy plus CTLA-4 blockade in lung cancer. Sequenced by immunoSEQ multiplex PCR; TCRdb stores in-frame clones only, minus some. The table includes 100,000 to 150,000 clones, about four fifths detected once. This sample comprised peripheral blood, obtained from a patient treated with radiotherapy plus ipilimumab. The receptors originated from a human donor with non-small cell lung cancer who had a partial response to radiotherapy plus ipilimumab.

V gene TRBV29-1 combines with J gene TRBJ2-7; 7 bases align to TRBD2. CDR1 is SQVTM, CDR2 ANQGSEA, per germline. V trimming: 7 bases; J trimming: 0 bases; junction bases outside the gene matches: 15. The CDR3 consists of 16 residues. The DNA for the CDR3 is TGCAGCGGCCGGGAGGTTGTTGCGGGGCGCTCCTACGAGCAGTACTTC. Its translation: CSGREVVAGRSYEQYF.

This chain joins TRBV6-6 and TRBJ2-1; 7 nucleotides match TRBD1. The junction had 10 bases not matched to a gene; V was cut back by 6 bases and J by 8 bases. The CDR3 extends over 14 amino acids. Germline values: CDR1 MNHNY, CDR2 SVGAGI (reference sequence). CDR3 residues: CASSLGQPLYEQFF. Here the CDR3 DNA reads TGTGCCAGCAGCCTGGGACAGCCGCTCTATGAGCAGTTCTTC.

This clone was observed a few times. This sequence joins TRBV28 and TRBJ1-2; D is uncertain. CDR3 size: 13 residues. Germline values: CDR1 MDHEN, CDR2 SYDVKM. Trimming took off 2 bases at V and 8 bases at J, with 12 bases between the two ends. CDR3 region: CASSLGRALGYTF. CDR3 bases: TGTGCCAGCAGTTTAGGGCGAGCCCTCGGCTACACCTTC.

This sequence joins TRBV14 and TRBJ2-5, with 8 bases that match TRBD1. V shed 4 bases, J shed 7 bases, and the junction held 14 bases outside the gene matches. Per the germline V gene, CDR1 is SGHDN and CDR2 is FVKESK. The CDR3 runs to 16 residues. CDR3 sequence (DNA): TGTGCCAGCAGCCGCTCAGGGGGCGGTCGTGGGGGGACCCAGTACTTC. It yields the protein CASSRSGGGRGGTQYF.

This chain joins TRBV28 and TRBJ2-7; 7 nucleotides align to TRBD2. Germline V gene data show CDR1 as MDHEN and CDR2 as SYDVKM. The CDR3 sequence is 14 residues long. J lost 7 bases, V lost 2 bases, and 8 bases had no gene match. The CDR3 sequence is CASSLGLAAREQYF. Written as DNA, the CDR3 is TGTGCCAGCAGTTTAGGTCTAGCGGCTAGGGAGCAGTACTTC.

The chain has TRBV6-1 and TRBJ2-3; 9 positions agree with TRBD2. This CDR3 contains 14 residues. With 8 bases clipped from V and 6 bases from J, the junction kept 9 bases outside the gene matches. CDR1 is MNHNS, CDR2 SASEGT, per germline. CDR3 bases: TGTGCCAGCCGTAGCGGGAGTATGGGGGATACGCAGTATTTT. Protein sequence: CASRSGSMGDTQYF.

This clone was found once. CDR3 protein: CASSPRTSGKETQYF. For the CDR3, the DNA is TGTGCCAGCAGCCCCAGGACTAGCGGGAAAGAGACCCAGTACTTC. V usage is TRBV7-2 and J usage is TRBJ2-5, with TRBD2 identical over 12 bases. This CDR3 contains 15 residues. V lost 5 bases, J lost 3 bases, and 4 bases stayed unmatched. Germline CDR1 SGHTA, CDR2 FQGNSA.

The chain carries TRBV5-1 and TRBJ2-3; TRBD1 aligns across 8 bases. CDR1 and CDR2 from the germline V gene are SGHRS and YFSETQ. The ends lost 1 base at V and 4 bases at J; junction bases unmatched: 5. The CDR3 covers 15 residues. The CDR3 is CASSLSGTGADTQYF. The CDR3 DNA reads TGCGCCAGCAGCTTGTCCGGGACAGGCGCAGATACGCAGTATTTT. The complete variable domain, with remaining parts taken from reference TRBV5-1 and TRBJ2-3, reads KAGVTQTPRYLIKTRGQQVTLSCSPISGHRSVSWYQQTPGQGLQFLFEYFSETQRNKGNFPGRFSGRQFSNSRSEMNVSTLELGDSALYLCASSLSGTGADTQYFGPGTRLTVL.

The J gene is TRBJ2-7, the V gene TRBV25-1; a possible D gene is TRBD1 (5 bases). The CDR3 consists of 14 residues. Germline V gives CDR1 MGHDK, CDR2 SYGVNS. Trimming stripped 0 bases from V and 7 bases from J, with 13 bases between. This CDR3 reads CASSEYGAVKEQYF. The CDR3 DNA is TGTGCCAGCAGTGAATATGGGGCAGTCAAGGAGCAGTACTTC.